This T cell receptor (beta chain) was captured in a study of T cells in Graves' hyperthyroidism and ophthalmopathy (dated by TCRdb to between 2019 and 2020). Study-level background: To identify distinguishing TCR V-J signatures, a discovery cohort of 90 to 100 patients was used, comprising 43 with Graves' ophthalmopathy and some 60 with stable Graves' hyperthyroidism. TCR Vbeta CDR3 sequencing of approximately 140 peripheral blood samples (over 40 ophthalmopathy, around 80 hyperthyroidism and some 17 progressor patients) is reported in the paper. The approximately 97 discovery patients were randomly divided into training and test sets at a 7:3 ratio. In addition, the study compared T-cell repertoires in thyroid tissue and in blood from six Graves' hyperthyroidism patients. After sampling, hyperthyroidism patients received methimazole starting at 30 mg daily, and ophthalmopathy patients received high-dose intravenous methylprednisolone. An independent validation cohort of around 20 hyperthyroidism patients and more than 15 patients who later progressed to ophthalmopathy tested prospective prediction of ophthalmopathy. Study-wide conclusions, independent of this receptor: No statistical method was used to set the sample size in advance, and investigators knew the group allocation. A 13 V-J signature model separated ophthalmopathy from stable hyperthyroidism, with approximately 87% sensitivity and roughly 81% specificity in cross-validation and 80%/75% in testing. Most expanded thyroid clonotypes (frequency above 0.001) were also found in blood, which suggests that blood repertoires may mirror thyroid immune responses. In validation, the model predicted progression to ophthalmopathy with approximately 69% sensitivity and 72.22% specificity, a median of 6.5 months before onset.

Exclusion was applied to patients with uncontrolled infections, other autoimmune diseases, pregnancy or lactation. Diagnoses relied on clinical symptoms, serum thyroxine and TRAb, thyroid ultrasound and orbital computed tomography. Trizol reagent was used to extract total RNA, and RNA quality was then checked on an Agilent 2100 Bioanalyzer. The germline V gene sets CDR1 to SGHNT and CDR2 to YENEEA. V is reduced by 5 bases and J by 0 bases, leaving a spacing of 14 bases between them. The CDR3 runs 17 amino acids, cysteine and phenylalanine included. The entry retains the CDR3 DNA only, 51 bases that are in frame from base 1. This clonotype was observed many times. Its antigen is unknown. No much larger clonotype is one base removed from it; base qualities were not supplied. Amplification of TCR beta CDR3 regions was carried out from RNA transcripts. A first-round RT-PCR of the TCR CDR3 used the HTBI primer set with the Qiagen OneStep RT-PCR kit. Libraries were constructed in a second round of multiplex PCR, after which size selection and purification were carried out. Paired-end sequencing of the libraries was performed with 100 bp reads on an Illumina HiSeq2000. The authors processed their data as follows. SOAPnuke was used to process the raw data, removing reads that contained adapters or uncalled bases, had a mean Phred below 15, or lacked an exact match to the constant primer or identifier. COPE v1.2.5 was used to merge the high-quality paired reads, and each unique nucleotide sequence was defined as a clonotype. Clonotypes were aligned to IMGT TRBV, TRBD and TRBJ reference segments using MiTCR v1.1. The analysis was restricted to V-J combinations with a frequency above 0.0001, which together covered just over 99% of the repertoires. The TCS score was defined as the ratio of F50 (clonal expansion) to E x V (chaos), calculated using BLOSUM62-based TCRdist between CDR3 peptides within each V-J. Welch's t-statistics and random forest reduced roughly 540 V-J features to 13, which were used in a naive Bayes classifier (R e1071). Thyroid-blood repertoire similarity was quantified with the Morisita-Horn index. TCRdb applied fastp at Q25 and MiXCR to the public reads, then kept only in-frame beta chains. Rows with a matching CDR3 protein are joined into one entry that keeps the most common DNA and genes. V and J calls and clone size were set by TCRdb, not the authors. The sample yields fewer than 650,000 distinct CDR3 sequences; around 50% were counted once. The ten biggest clones cover about two fifths of the sample.

The receptor's source is an adult woman with Graves' disease, either hyperthyroidism or ophthalmopathy (not recorded which). The material sequenced was peripheral blood or thyroid tissue (not recorded which). Recombination joined TRBV11-3 with TRBJ2-6, with TRBD1 tentatively as D gene (6 bases match). The DNA sequence is as follows: TGTGCCAGCAGCCTGGGACACCCCCGCTCTGGGGCCAACGTCCTGACTTTC. It specifies CASSLGHPRSGANVLTF.